The next 20 T cell receptor delta chains were all read from a single sample in a study of gamma-delta T cells after stem cell transplantation. TCRdb redid the clone calls on the RT-PCR reads with CATT. Here the sample spans 4,000 to 6,000 delta-chain clones, approximately 1.9% being singletons. Sequenced input: gamma-delta T cells. The receptors stem from a human donor. It is not recorded whose cells these are; they may come from a transplant donor.

In this sample, this clone turned up a few times. Translating this DNA gives a protein that differs at residue 5 from the TCRdb one, which belongs to a much larger clone; a read error is likely, and the protein shown is this translation. V gene TRDV2 combines with J gene TRDJ3, with 8 positions matching TRDD3. CDR1 and CDR2 (germline): GEAIGNYY, EKD. J was trimmed by 0 bases and V by 2 bases; bases with no gene match: 8. The CDR3 consists of 19 residues. CDR3 bases: TGTGCCTGTGACATCACTGGGGGCTATAGCTCCTGGGACACCCGACAGATGTTTTTC. Its protein is CACDITGGYSSWDTRQMFF.

This clone was picked up a small number of times. This DNA translates differently at residue 4 from the TCRdb protein, which is that of a much larger clone; a read error is likely, and the protein shown is the DNA's own translation. The chain combines TRDV2 with TRDJ3, with 11 bases lining up with TRDD3. Trimming at V came to 6 bases and at J to 2 bases, leaving 8 bases not matched to a gene. CDR3 size: 18 residues. Germline V gene data show CDR1 as GEAIGNYY and CDR2 as EKD. The CDR3 sequence: CACHILGDSTWDTRQMFF. As DNA, the CDR3 is TGTGCCTGTCACATACTGGGGGATAGTACCTGGGACACCCGACAGATGTTTTTC.

This clone was seen a few times. The TCRdb protein comes from a much larger clone and disagrees with this DNA's translation at residue 15, likely due to a read error; the protein given here is derived from the DNA. The genes are TRDV2 and TRDJ3, with 7 nucleotides matching TRDD3. Germline lookup yields CDR1 GEAIGNYY and CDR2 EKD. The CDR3 runs 23 residues. With V trimmed by 3 bases and J by 2 bases, 24 bases remained unmatched. The CDR3 DNA is TGTGCCTGTGACCCGGCAGTTTCGCGTACTGGGGACCCAAGCCCCTGGGACACCCGACAGATGTTTTTC. Protein product: CACDPAVSRTGDPSPWDTRQMFF.

CDR3 nucleotide sequence: TGTGCCTGTGATTTTCTACTGGGGGATACGCCAGCCGGAAAAAAACTCATCTTT. This codes for CACDFLLGDTPAGKKLIF. This chain joins TRDV2 and TRDJ1; 13 nucleotides agree with TRDD3. After removal of 4 bases from V and 8 bases from J, the junction contained 18 bases not matched to a gene. The germline CDR1 and CDR2 sequences are GEAIGNYY and EKD. CDR3 length: 18 amino acids.

Only a few counts were recorded for this clone. TCRdb lists the protein of a much larger clone for this DNA, which differs at residue 4, so this is likely a read error; the protein given here is translated from the DNA itself. The chain combines TRDV2 with TRDJ1, with D perhaps TRDD3 (5 bases). CDR1 GEAIGNYY and CDR2 EKD come from the germline V gene. The CDR3 runs 16 residues. The CDR3 loop is CACGTVTRGYTDKLIF. Written as DNA, the CDR3 is TGTGCCTGTGGCACCGTGACGAGGGGGTACACCGATAAACTCATCTTT.

This clone was detected a few times. With a far larger clone one base away, a read error is the likely cause. The chain joins TRDV2 to TRDJ1; D is unresolved. The CDR3 has 14 amino acids. V gave up 3 bases and J gave up 1 base, with 11 bases separating them. The germline CDR1 and CDR2 sequences are GEAIGNYY and EKD. The CDR3, as DNA: TGTGCCTGTGACGCACTTGAGAGCACCGATAAACTCATCTTT. It codes for CACDALESTDKLIF.

Points on this clone: The amino acid sequence in TCRdb belongs to a much larger clone and departs from this DNA's translation at residue 13, likely a sequencing read error; the sequence shown is translated from the DNA. The V call is TRDV2, the J call TRDJ2; D is possibly TRDD3 (5 bases). Germline lookup yields CDR1 GEAIGNYY and CDR2 EKD. The CDR3 length is 15 residues. The CDR3 loop is CACDTLGAGTAQPFF. For the CDR3, the DNA is TGTGCCTGTGACACCCTGGGAGCCGGGACAGCACAACCCTTCTTT.

A remark on this clone: This DNA's translation and the protein TCRdb lists, from a much larger clone, do not match at residue 5, likely due to a read error; the protein shown is translated from the DNA. The gene calls are TRDV2 and TRDJ3; 9 nucleotides match TRDD3. Germline V gene lookup returns CDR1 GEAIGNYY and CDR2 EKD. The V segment lost 3 bases and the J segment 0 bases; nucleotides outside the gene matches: 20. The CDR3 runs to 23 residues. Written as DNA, the CDR3 is TGTGCCTGTGACGCCTGGGACAGTACTGGGGGACTTCGACACTCCTGGGACACCCGACAGATGTTTTTC. Encoded protein: CACDAWDSTGGLRHSWDTRQMFF.

The gene calls are TRDV2 and TRDJ1; 13 bases match TRDD3. The germline V gene has CDR1 GEAIGNYY and CDR2 EKD. Trimming took 3 bases from V and 8 from J; bases not matched to a gene: 8. The CDR3 has 15 residues. This chain's CDR3 is CACDSLLGDTEKLIF. CDR3 DNA sequence: TGTGCCTGTGACTCGTTACTGGGGGATACGGAGAAACTCATCTTT.

This chain links TRDV2 with TRDJ1, with D possibly being TRDD2 (5 bases). The CDR3 sequence is 18 residues long. Trimming left V 1 base short and J 2 bases short, with 22 bases between. Germline CDR1 and CDR2: GEAIGNYY and EKD. The CDR3 DNA reads as TGTGCCTGTGACACGATAGATAACCAACCTACATATACCGATAAACTCATCTTT. Amino acids: CACDTIDNQPTYTDKLIF.

Comment on this clone: A far more abundant clone sits one base away, making this likely a read error. This same CDR3 is encoded by further DNA sequences in the sample. This chain connects TRDV2 to TRDJ1, with 7 bases aligning to TRDD3. This CDR3 has 15 residues. Germline lookup yields CDR1 GEAIGNYY and CDR2 EKD. The CDR3 nucleotides read TGTGCCTGTGATCCCGTGGGGGGGATCACCGATAAACTCATCTTC. Amino acid sequence: CACDPVGGITDKLIF.

At least ten counts were recorded for this clone. This likely traces to a read error, being one base from a far larger clone. Other DNA sequences from this sample encode an identical CDR3 as well. The rearrangement links TRDV2 to TRDJ1, with D perhaps TRDD3 (5 bases). CDR3 length: 15 amino acids. Germline V CDR1 and CDR2: GEAIGNYY, EKD. The CDR3 here is CACDTVGENTDKLIF. The DNA of the CDR3 is TGTGCCTGTGACACGGTCGGGGAGAACACCGACAAACTCATCTTT.

This clone ranks as hyperexpanded. The sample has other DNA sequences that encode this CDR3 too. The V call is TRDV2, the J call TRDJ1; 8 bases align to TRDD3. V gave up 0 bases and J gave up 7 bases; unmatched junction bases: 9. The CDR3 covers 15 residues. CDR1 is GEAIGNYY and CDR2 is EKD in the germline V gene. In DNA form, the CDR3 reads TGTGCCTGTGACACCGTCGGGCGGGATACGGGTAAACTCATCTTT. This sequence encodes CACDTVGRDTGKLIF.

This clone has ten or more counts. A read error likely explains this, since a far larger clone differs by one base. The chain links TRDV2 to TRDJ1; D is perhaps TRDD3 (5 bases). V lost 2 bases, J lost 0 bases, and 12 bases lay in between. Germline V gives CDR1 GEAIGNYY, CDR2 EKD. The CDR3 length is 15 residues. The CDR3 DNA follows: TGTGCCTGTGACAAAGTGGGGACGTACACCGATAAACTCATCTTT. The encoded protein is CACDKVGTYTDKLIF.

In regard to this clone: TCRdb shows a much larger clone's protein in place of this DNA's translation, and the two differ at residue 9, likely through a read error; the protein shown is translated from the DNA. V is TRDV2 and J is TRDJ1, with TRDD3 matching 7 bases. V was clipped by 2 bases and J by 0 bases; unmatched bases: 14. CDR1 is GEAIGNYY, CDR2 EKD, per germline. This CDR3 is 18 amino acids long. CDR3 coding DNA: TGTGCCTGTGACATACTCGAACTGCGGATACGAGACACCGATAAACTCATCTTT. This translates into CACDILELRIRDTDKLIF.

By its share, this clone is hyperexpanded. The same CDR3 is also encoded by other DNA sequences in this sample. CDR3 sequence: CACDTTGGYSSWDTRQMFF. CDR3 nucleotides: TGTGCCTGTGACACCACTGGGGGCTATAGCTCCTGGGACACCCGACAGATGTTTTTC. The chain carries TRDV2 and TRDJ3, with TRDD3 matching 8 bases. CDR1 is GEAIGNYY and CDR2 is EKD in the germline V gene. This CDR3 contains 19 residues. V shed 0 bases and J 0 bases; nucleotides not matched to a gene: 6.

Note on this clone: This could be a read error, since a much larger clone is one nucleotide away. The gene calls are TRDV2 and TRDJ1, with 8 bases identical to TRDD3. This CDR3 has 19 amino acids. The germline V gene encodes CDR1 GEAIGNYY and CDR2 EKD. V shed 5 bases and J 2 bases; nucleotides not matched to a gene: 21. CDR3 sequence (DNA): TGTGCCTGTGGCCCCCTTGATGGGGGATTCCCCCCTGGAACCGATAAACTCATCTTT. The encoded protein is CACGPLDGGFPPGTDKLIF.

This clone was found a few times. TCRdb attributes to this sequence the protein of a much larger clone, which differs from the DNA translation at residue 15; a read error is likely, and the protein displayed is translated from the DNA. The genes are TRDV2 and TRDJ1, with TRDD3 matching 11 bases. In germline, CDR1 is GEAIGNYY, CDR2 EKD. The CDR3 runs to 17 residues. The CDR3 protein is CACDVLGDREYTDKPIF. In DNA, the CDR3 is TGTGCCTGTGACGTACTGGGGGATAGGGAGTACACCGATAAACCCATCTTT.

This clone is categorized as medium-sized. The same CDR3 also results from other DNA sequences found in this sample. The V gene is TRDV2, the J gene TRDJ3; the match to TRDD3 covers 7 bases. The germline V gene has CDR1 GEAIGNYY and CDR2 EKD. The CDR3 runs 21 residues. Losses at the gene ends were 3 bases for V and 0 bases for J; bases not matched to a gene: 16. CDR3 region: CACDPIWGGNLSSWDTRQMFF. The CDR3 nucleotides read TGTGCCTGTGACCCGATCTGGGGGGGAAACTTGAGCTCCTGGGACACCCGACAGATGTTTTTC.

About this clone: The TCRdb protein comes from a much larger clone and disagrees with this DNA's translation at residue 3, likely due to a read error; the protein given here is derived from the DNA. The V call is TRDV2, the J call TRDJ1; 10 bases match TRDD3. CDR1 GEAIGNYY and CDR2 EKD come from the germline V gene. CDR3 size: 17 residues. The CDR3 DNA reads as TGTGCCCGTGACACCGTCACTGGGGGATTACGCACCGATAAACTCATCTTT. It yields the protein CARDTVTGGLRTDKLIF.